The clone carrying this T cell receptor (beta chain) counts as medium-sized by frequency. Its antigen is undetermined. Germline V CDR1 and CDR2: LNHDA, SQIVND (reference sequence). CDR3 length: 12 residues. The sample originates from a study of CD8 T cells in cerebrospinal fluid in Alzheimer's disease. Overall study: Plate-based nested PCR sequencing and droplet-based sequencing measured CSF T cell clonal expansion. Study-level results: EBV-specific clones showed no enrichment in Alzheimer's patients and were not the top expanded clones. The authors cautioned that cerebrospinal fluid EBV-specific TCRs do not prove EBV causes Alzheimer's.

TCRdb re-called the 10x single-cell sequencing reads; every CDR3 protein appears as one record, without DNA. The table lists roughly 1,600 distinct CDR3 sequences. The chain links TRBV19 to TRBJ2-5; TCRdb's D gene call, TRBD1, goes unchecked for lack of DNA. Sequencing used cerebrospinal fluid. This sequence was found in a human donor with mild cognitive impairment. Here the CDR3 reads CATRQAGETQYF.